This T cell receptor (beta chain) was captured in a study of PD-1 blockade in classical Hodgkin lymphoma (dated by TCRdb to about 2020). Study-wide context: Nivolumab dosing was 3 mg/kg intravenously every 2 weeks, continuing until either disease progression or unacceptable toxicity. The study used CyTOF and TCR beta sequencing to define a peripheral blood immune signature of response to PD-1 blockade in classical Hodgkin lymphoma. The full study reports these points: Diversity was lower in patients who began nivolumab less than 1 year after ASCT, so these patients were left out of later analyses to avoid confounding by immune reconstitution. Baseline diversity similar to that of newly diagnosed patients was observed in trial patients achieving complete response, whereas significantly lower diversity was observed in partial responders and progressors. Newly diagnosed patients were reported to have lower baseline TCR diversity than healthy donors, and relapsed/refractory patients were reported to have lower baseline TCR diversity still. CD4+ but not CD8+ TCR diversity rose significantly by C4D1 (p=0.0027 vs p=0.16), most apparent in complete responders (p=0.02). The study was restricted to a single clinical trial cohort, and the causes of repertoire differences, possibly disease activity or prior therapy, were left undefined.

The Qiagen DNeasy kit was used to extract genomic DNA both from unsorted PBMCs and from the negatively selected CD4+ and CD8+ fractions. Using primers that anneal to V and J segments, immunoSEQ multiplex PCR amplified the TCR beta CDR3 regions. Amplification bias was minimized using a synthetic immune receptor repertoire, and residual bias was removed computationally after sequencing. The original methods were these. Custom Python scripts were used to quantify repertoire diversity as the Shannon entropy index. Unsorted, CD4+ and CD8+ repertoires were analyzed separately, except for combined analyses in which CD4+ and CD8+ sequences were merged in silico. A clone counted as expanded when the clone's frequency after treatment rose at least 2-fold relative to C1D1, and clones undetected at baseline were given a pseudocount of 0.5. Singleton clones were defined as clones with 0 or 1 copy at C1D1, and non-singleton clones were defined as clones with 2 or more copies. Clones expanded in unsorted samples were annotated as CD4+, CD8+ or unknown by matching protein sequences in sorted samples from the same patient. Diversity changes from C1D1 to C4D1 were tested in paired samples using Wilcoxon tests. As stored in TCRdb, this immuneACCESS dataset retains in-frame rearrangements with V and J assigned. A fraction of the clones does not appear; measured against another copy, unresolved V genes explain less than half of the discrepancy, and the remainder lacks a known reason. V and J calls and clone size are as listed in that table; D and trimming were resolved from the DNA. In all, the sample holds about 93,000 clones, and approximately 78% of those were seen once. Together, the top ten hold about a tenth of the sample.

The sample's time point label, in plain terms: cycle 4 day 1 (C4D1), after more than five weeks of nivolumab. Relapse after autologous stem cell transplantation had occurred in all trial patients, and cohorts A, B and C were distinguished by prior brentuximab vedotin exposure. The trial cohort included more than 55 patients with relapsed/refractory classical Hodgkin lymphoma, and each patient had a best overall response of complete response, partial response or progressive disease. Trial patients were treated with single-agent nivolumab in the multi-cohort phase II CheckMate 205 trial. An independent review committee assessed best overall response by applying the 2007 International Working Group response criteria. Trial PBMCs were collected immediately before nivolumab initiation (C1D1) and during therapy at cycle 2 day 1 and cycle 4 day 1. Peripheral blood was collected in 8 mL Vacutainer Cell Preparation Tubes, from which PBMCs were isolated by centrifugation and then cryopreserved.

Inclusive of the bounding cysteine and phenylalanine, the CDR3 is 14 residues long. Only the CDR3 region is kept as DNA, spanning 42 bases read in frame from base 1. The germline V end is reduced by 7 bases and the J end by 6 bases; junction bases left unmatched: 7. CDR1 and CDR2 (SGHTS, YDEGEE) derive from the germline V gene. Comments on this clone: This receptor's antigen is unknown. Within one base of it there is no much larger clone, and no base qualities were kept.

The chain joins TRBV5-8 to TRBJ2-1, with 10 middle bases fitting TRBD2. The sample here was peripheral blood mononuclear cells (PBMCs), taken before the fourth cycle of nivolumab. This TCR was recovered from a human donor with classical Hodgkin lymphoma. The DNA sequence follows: TGTGCCAGCTGGAACAGCGGGGGGGCCAATGAGCAGTTCTTC. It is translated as CASWNSGGANEQFF.